These 12 T cell receptor beta chains came from one sample sequenced in a study of sequential checkpoint blockade in melanoma (dated by TCRdb to between 2018 and 2020). The library was prepared using the immunoSEQ multiplex PCR assay. The immuneACCESS repertoire file appears here via TCRdb, limited to in-frame rearrangements. These files lack a portion of the clones; in checked studies, under half of the deficit traces to unresolved V genes, and the cause of the others is not known. This sample gives a few thousand clones in total; approximately 20% of them show up just once. The ten biggest clones cover 3.5% to 4.5% of the sample. Per the publication, the treatment or condition label means: randomized to nivolumab then ipilimumab (arm A) or the reverse (arm B). This sample comprised tumor tissue (inferred from file names), obtained from a patient given nivolumab and ipilimumab in sequence. Source of these receptors: a human donor with melanoma.

This clone ranks as medium-sized. The chain is built from TRBV11-3 and TRBJ1-2; D call uncertain. This CDR3 comprises 14 residues. V was clipped by 3 bases and J by 5 bases, with 13 bases between them. Germline loops: CDR1 SGHNT, CDR2 YENEEA. CDR3 sequence (DNA): TGTGCCAGCAGCTTCCGCCCCGACGGGTATGGCTACACCTTC. It codes for CASSFRPDGYGYTF. The full variable domain, in which reference TRBV11-3 and TRBJ1-2 provide the parts outside the CDR3, is EAGVVQSPRYKIIEKKQPVAFWCNPISGHNTLYWYLQNLGQGPELLIRYENEEAVDDSQLPKDRFSAERLKGVDSTLKIQPAELGDSAVYLCASSFRPDGYGYTFGSGTRLTVV.

This clone was seen a handful of times. The V gene is TRBV9, the J gene TRBJ2-1; no definite D call. The V end lost 5 bases, the J end lost 8 bases, and 11 bases lay between the germline ends. The germline gives CDR1 SGDLS, CDR2 YYNGEE. The CDR3 has 12 amino acids. CDR3 sequence (DNA): TGTGCCAGCAGTGTTTTTGCCCATGAGCAGTTCTTC. This translates into CASSVFAHEQFF.

By frequency in the sample, this clone is medium-sized. The gene calls are TRBV9 and TRBJ1-2; 7 nucleotides align to TRBD1. The CDR3 spans 13 residues. In germline, CDR1 is SGDLS, CDR2 YYNGEE. With 4 bases clipped from V and 7 bases from J, the junction kept 7 bases outside the gene matches. The DNA for the CDR3 is TGTGCCAGCAGCCTAACAGGGGTGAGTGGCTACACCTTC. Residues: CASSLTGVSGYTF.

This clone turned up a few times. The V gene is TRBV28, the J gene TRBJ1-2; 7 bases line up with TRBD1. V lost 7 bases, J lost 9 bases, and 11 bases stayed unmatched. The germline V gene encodes CDR1 MDHEN and CDR2 SYDVKM. CDR3 length: 13 residues. CDR3 in DNA: TGTGCCAGCACAACCCGACAGGGTTGGAGCTACACCTTC. This gives the protein CASTTRQGWSYTF.

The rearrangement uses TRBV11-3 and TRBJ2-3, with 8 bases that match TRBD2. CDR1 and CDR2 from the germline V gene are SGHNT and YENEEA. The CDR3 spans 14 residues. V was pared by 2 bases and J by 6 bases, with 4 bases of the junction left unmatched. CDR3: CASSLRGGSDTQYF. CDR3 sequence (DNA): TGTGCCAGCAGCTTACGGGGGGGCTCTGATACGCAGTATTTT. Filled out from reference TRBV11-3 and TRBJ2-3, the complete variable domain reads EAGVVQSPRYKIIEKKQPVAFWCNPISGHNTLYWYLQNLGQGPELLIRYENEEAVDDSQLPKDRFSAERLKGVDSTLKIQPAELGDSAVYLCASSLRGGSDTQYFGPGTRLTVL.

The chain combines TRBV19 with TRBJ1-1, with 7 bases that match TRBD1. The germline V gene encodes CDR1 LNHDA and CDR2 SQIVND (reference sequence). The ends lost 6 bases at V and 4 bases at J; junction bases unmatched: 17. The CDR3 is 17 amino acids. The CDR3 reads CASREPTGSKGGTEAFF. The DNA of the CDR3 is TGTGCCAGTAGAGAACCGACAGGGTCGAAAGGAGGCACTGAAGCTTTCTTT. Complete variable domain (other parts from reference TRBV19 and TRBJ1-1): DGGITQSPKYLFRKEGQNVTLSCEQNLNHDAMYWYRQDPGQGLRLIYYSQIVNDFQKGDIAEGYSVSREKKESFPLTVTSAQKNPTAFYLCASREPTGSKGGTEAFFGQGTRLTVV.

By frequency in the sample, this clone is medium-sized (0.01 to 0.1%). The rearrangement joins TRBV11-3 to TRBJ2-1; D is perhaps TRBD1 or TRBD2 (5 bases each). From germline, CDR1 is SGHNT and CDR2 YENEEA. This CDR3 has 15 amino acids. V dropped 5 bases and J dropped 7 bases, with 18 bases sitting between them. The CDR3 nucleotides are TGTGCCAGCAGCCTCGGGGCATACTACTCTAATGAGCAGTTCTTC. Encoded protein: CASSLGAYYSNEQFF.

The chain couples TRBV23-1 to TRBJ2-3; 7 bases agree with TRBD1. TRBV23-1 is reported as an ORF; its role is uncertain. This CDR3 is built from 20 residues. Losses at the gene ends were 0 bases for V and 5 bases for J; bases not matched to a gene: 20. Here the CDR3 DNA reads TGCGCCAGCAGTCAATCGGGTAAAGTAGGACAGGACCTACCGGGAGATACGCAGTATTTT. It codes for CASSQSGKVGQDLPGDTQYF.

The V gene is TRBV19, the J gene TRBJ2-1, with 7 bases fitting TRBD2. Unmatched junction bases numbered 5, after V lost 3 bases and J lost 6 bases. The CDR3 runs 14 residues. Germline V gene lookup returns CDR1 LNHDA and CDR2 SQIVND (reference sequence). The CDR3 sequence is CASSIRERGNEQFF. The CDR3 region has the DNA TGTGCCAGTAGTATCCGGGAGCGGGGCAATGAGCAGTTCTTC.

The J gene is TRBJ1-6, the V gene TRBV6-8, with unresolved D. In germline, CDR1 is MNHGY, CDR2 SAAAGT. Trimming stripped 10 bases from V and 4 bases from J, with 11 bases between. The CDR3 runs to 13 residues. This CDR3 reads CATRAEYNSPLHF. The CDR3 DNA reads as TGTGCCACCCGGGCAGAGTATAATTCACCCCTCCACTTT.

This clone is labeled as medium-sized. The rearrangement links TRBV11-3 to TRBJ2-1; TRBD1 matches at 9 bases. Trimming at V came to 3 bases and at J to 7 bases, leaving 10 bases not matched to a gene. The CDR3 runs 16 residues. Germline-derived CDR1 and CDR2 are SGHNT and YENEEA. The CDR3 coding sequence is TGTGCCAGCAGCTTGGTTAATGACAGGGGGAGAAATGAGCAGTTCTTC. Encoded protein: CASSLVNDRGRNEQFF. The whole variable domain, remainder taken from reference TRBV11-3 and TRBJ2-1, is EAGVVQSPRYKIIEKKQPVAFWCNPISGHNTLYWYLQNLGQGPELLIRYENEEAVDDSQLPKDRFSAERLKGVDSTLKIQPAELGDSAVYLCASSLVNDRGRNEQFFGPGTRLTVL.

The chain combines TRBV23-1 with TRBJ2-5, with 9 bases aligning to TRBD1. TRBV23-1 is noted as an ORF with a role that remains uncertain. CDR3 size: 15 residues. V lost 3 bases to trimming and J lost 4 bases; unmatched junction nucleotides: 6. In nucleotides, the CDR3 is TGCGCCAGCAGTCACCCGGGACAGGGAGTAGAGACCCAGTACTTC. This sequence encodes CASSHPGQGVETQYF.